These 18 T cell receptor beta chains were all obtained from the same sample, sequenced in a study of T cell responses to AZD1222 COVID-19 vaccine. Generated by immunoSEQ multiplex PCR, the TCRdb table keeps only in-frame clones and is missing some. Counted here are about 130,000 clones, approximately 93% occurring once; the ten biggest clones make up around 5.4%. This specimen consisted of peripheral blood, obtained on day 0 of AZD1222 vaccination. The source is an adult in good health.

J is TRBJ1-1 and V is TRBV29-1; D unclear. Germline loops: CDR1 SQVTM, CDR2 ANQGSEA. The CDR3 length is 14 residues. V lost 4 bases to trimming and J lost 0 bases, with 12 bases between them. The CDR3 spells CSVAPLRLNTEAFF. In nucleotides, the CDR3 is TGCAGCGTTGCCCCCCTTCGGCTGAACACTGAAGCTTTCTTT.

The sample holds one count of this clone. CDR3 sequence (DNA): TGTGCCAGCAGTTCCACCGGGACAGGTAAGATGAACACTGAAGCTTTCTTT. Protein product: CASSSTGTGKMNTEAFF. V usage is TRBV27 and J usage is TRBJ1-1; TRBD1 aligns across 8 bases. The length of the CDR3 is 17 residues. Trimming cost V 4 bases and J 0 bases; bases outside gene matches: 10. Looked up from germline, CDR1 is MNHEY and CDR2 is SMNVEV (reference sequence).

This chain connects TRBV28 to TRBJ1-2, with D perhaps matching TRBD1 (6 bases). Between the trimmed V and J ends, which lost 9 bases and 1 base, there was a span of 18 bases. Germline V gene lookup returns CDR1 MDHEN and CDR2 SYDVKM. This CDR3 has 15 amino acids. CDR3 loop: CASSIGGPVNYGYTF. CDR3 nucleotides: TGTGCCAGTTCGATAGGGGGGCCAGTTAACTATGGCTACACCTTC.

The chain is built from TRBV27 and TRBJ1-2; no definite D call. From germline, CDR1 is MNHEY and CDR2 SMNVEV (reference sequence). Trimming took off 4 bases at V and 4 bases at J, with 10 bases between the two ends. The CDR3 consists of 13 residues. CDR3 in amino acids: CASSSRDLYGYTF. The DNA for the CDR3 is TGTGCCAGCAGTTCCCGGGATCTCTATGGCTACACCTTC.

The chain links TRBV7-9 to TRBJ2-1; a weak D match, TRBD1 (6 bases). Germline lookup yields CDR1 SEHNR and CDR2 FQNEAQ (reference sequence). V lost 1 base and J lost 12, with 16 bases in between. This CDR3 is 14 amino acids long. The CDR3 loop is CASSLGTAIGVQFF. The CDR3 nucleotides read TGTGCCAGCAGCTTAGGGACAGCAATTGGGGTGCAGTTCTTC.

The V and J genes are TRBV18 and TRBJ1-1, with a weak D call TRBD1 (6 bases). V lost 0 bases and J 1 base, leaving 9 bases between the germline ends. This CDR3 has 15 residues. The germline CDR1 and CDR2 sequences are KGHSH and LQKENI. The CDR3 coding sequence is TGTGCCAGCTCACCACCGGTGGGACAGAACACTGAAGCTTTCTTT. It specifies CASSPPVGQNTEAFF.

V is TRBV6-5 and J is TRBJ1-3; D is possibly TRBD1 (6 bases). V lost 6 bases to trimming and J lost 2 bases, with 11 bases between them. Germline CDR1 is MNHEY and CDR2 is SVGAGI. The length of the CDR3 is 14 residues. The CDR3 is CASSPGVTGNTIYF. CDR3 DNA sequence: TGTGCCAGCAGCCCAGGGGTAACTGGAAACACCATATATTTT.

The rearrangement links TRBV2 to TRBJ1-1, with D uncertain. V lost 8 bases to trimming and J lost 7 bases, with 11 bases between them. The germline gives CDR1 SNHLY, CDR2 FYNNEI. The CDR3 covers 11 residues. Here the CDR3 reads CASLGYYEAFF. The DNA for the CDR3 is TGTGCCAGCCTGGGATACTATGAAGCTTTCTTT.

V gene TRBV27 combines with J gene TRBJ1-2; no reliable D call. Germline V gene data show CDR1 as MNHEY and CDR2 as SMNVEV (reference sequence). V was cut by 6 bases and J by 0 bases, with 14 bases left in between. This CDR3 has 15 residues. CDR3 residues: CASSPWRASNYGYTF. CDR3 bases: TGTGCCAGCAGCCCTTGGCGCGCCTCTAACTATGGCTACACCTTC.

The chain employs TRBV3-1 (or the pseudogene TRBV3-2) and TRBJ1-3; no clear D gene. Germline CDR1 is LGHDT and CDR2 is YNNKEL (reference sequence). CDR3 length equals 14 residues. V lost 4 bases to trimming and J lost 0 bases, with 7 bases between them. CDR3 nucleotide sequence: TGTGCCAGCAGCCCAGGCTACTCTGGAAACACCATATATTTT. This sequence encodes CASSPGYSGNTIYF.

The rearrangement joins TRBV27 to TRBJ2-3, with D unclear. Per the germline V gene, CDR1 is MNHEY and CDR2 is SMNVEV (reference sequence). The V gene lost 5 bases and the J gene lost 1 base, with 13 bases spanning the gap. The CDR3 extends over 15 amino acids. The CDR3 spells CASSDNPFGTDTQYF. The CDR3 bases are TGTGCCAGCAGTGATAACCCGTTCGGCACAGATACGCAGTATTTT.

This chain uses TRBV9 with TRBJ2-1; TRBD2 is a possible D gene (5 bases). Trimming removed 1 base at V and 9 bases at J, with 11 bases between. The CDR3 totals 13 residues. Per the germline V gene, CDR1 is SGDLS and CDR2 is YYNGEE. The CDR3 region is CASSVSGRGEQFF. The CDR3 bases are TGTGCCAGCAGCGTAAGTGGGAGAGGTGAGCAGTTCTTC.

J is TRBJ2-7 and V is TRBV6-4; 10 bases line up with TRBD1. CDR3 length: 17 amino acids. The junction had 13 bases not matched to a gene; V was cut back by 3 bases and J by 5 bases. In germline, CDR1 is MRHNA, CDR2 SNTAGT. CDR3 in DNA: TGTGCCAGCAGTGAGGAGGCCGGGACAGGGGAGGGGCACGAGCAGTACTTC. Protein product: CASSEEAGTGEGHEQYF.

The chain couples TRBV4-1 to TRBJ2-7, with 7 bases matching TRBD2. The CDR3 runs to 15 residues. Germline values: CDR1 MGHRA, CDR2 YSYEKL. J gave up 3 bases and V 3 bases, and 8 bases lay outside the gene matches. CDR3 amino acids: CASSQATSAYYEQYF. The CDR3 nucleotides are TGCGCCAGCAGCCAGGCAACTAGCGCTTACTACGAGCAGTACTTC.

V and J are TRBV3-1 (or the pseudogene TRBV3-2) and TRBJ1-4; D uncertain. V gave up 8 bases and J gave up 4 bases, with 11 bases separating them. This CDR3 is built from 13 residues. Germline CDR1 LGHDT, CDR2 YNNKEL (reference sequence). The CDR3 loop is CASEGWGNEKLFF. The CDR3 region has the DNA TGTGCCAGCGAGGGATGGGGTAATGAAAAACTGTTTTTT.

This clone was detected a few times. The V gene is TRBV2, the J gene TRBJ1-2; possible D gene TRBD1, 6 bases. CDR3 size: 14 residues. CDR1 is SNHLY and CDR2 is FYNNEI in the germline V gene. Trimming took off 7 bases at V and 5 bases at J, with 17 bases between the two ends. CDR3 coding DNA: TGTGCCAGCAACCTCCGGACAGACAATTATGGCTACACCTTC. This translates into CASNLRTDNYGYTF.

The CDR3 nucleotides are TGTGCCAGCAGCACCAGGACAGGGAACACCGGGGAGCTGTTTTTT. This gives the protein CASSTRTGNTGELFF. The V and J genes are TRBV6-2 or TRBV6-3 and TRBJ2-2, with 7 bases aligning to TRBD1. The CDR3 is 15 residues long. Germline CDR1 reads MNHEY; CDR2 reads SVGEGT. With V trimmed by 6 bases and J by 1 base, 5 bases remained unmatched.

The chain uses TRBV11-2 and TRBJ2-7; TRBD1 matches 7 bases. There are 13 residues in the CDR3. The ends lost 2 bases at V and 2 bases at J; junction bases unmatched: 0. Germline CDR1 is SGHAT and CDR2 is FQNNGV. As DNA, the CDR3 is TGTGCCAGCAGCTTAACAGGGGCCTACGAGCAGTACTTC. Residues: CASSLTGAYEQYF.